This T cell receptor (beta chain) was retrieved from a study of T cell clusters in autoimmune cytopenias. Each sample's input was 200 to 300 ng genomic DNA, some 40,000 genome equivalents. The CDR3 length is 15 residues. Germline values: CDR1 MNHEY, CDR2 SMNVEV (reference sequence). TRB was amplified by touch-down multiplex PCR, primer pools A and B combined. From the multiplex PCR reads, TCRdb lists one entry per CDR3 protein and no DNA. In total, the table holds 7,000 or so distinct CDR3 sequences. These same data were also listed under a study on T cell repertoires in aging, cancer and after chemotherapy.

The chain has TRBV27 and TRBJ2-6. The source is a human donor in good health. Sequencing was performed on peripheral blood. This chain's CDR3 is CASRLQISGANVLTF.